This entry features one T cell receptor beta chain sequence. The sample belongs to a study of blood T cell repertoires in COVID-19. The assay was immunoSEQ multiplex PCR, and TCRdb's table has in-frame clones only and misses some. The sample contains fewer than 250,000 clones, around 80% of which appear only once. The sequencing input was peripheral blood. This TCR derives from a human donor in a cohort sampled during active COVID-19.

The CDR3 sequence: CASESSGNTDTQYF. CDR3 DNA sequence: TGTGCCAGCGAATCTAGCGGGAACACAGATACGCAGTATTTT. The chain recombines TRBV7-2 with TRBJ2-3, with 9 bases lining up with TRBD2. The V and J ends lost 8 bases and 2 bases, in that order; junction bases with no gene match: 5. The CDR3 sequence is 14 residues long. CDR1 and CDR2 from the germline V gene are SGHTA and FQGNSA. Looking up the rest from reference TRBV7-2 and TRBJ2-3 gives the full variable domain: GAGVSQSPSNKVTEKGKDVELRCDPISGHTALYWYRQSLGQGLEFLIYFQGNSAPDKSGLPSDRFSAERTGGSVSTLTIQRTQQEDSAVYLCASESSGNTDTQYFGPGTRLTVL.